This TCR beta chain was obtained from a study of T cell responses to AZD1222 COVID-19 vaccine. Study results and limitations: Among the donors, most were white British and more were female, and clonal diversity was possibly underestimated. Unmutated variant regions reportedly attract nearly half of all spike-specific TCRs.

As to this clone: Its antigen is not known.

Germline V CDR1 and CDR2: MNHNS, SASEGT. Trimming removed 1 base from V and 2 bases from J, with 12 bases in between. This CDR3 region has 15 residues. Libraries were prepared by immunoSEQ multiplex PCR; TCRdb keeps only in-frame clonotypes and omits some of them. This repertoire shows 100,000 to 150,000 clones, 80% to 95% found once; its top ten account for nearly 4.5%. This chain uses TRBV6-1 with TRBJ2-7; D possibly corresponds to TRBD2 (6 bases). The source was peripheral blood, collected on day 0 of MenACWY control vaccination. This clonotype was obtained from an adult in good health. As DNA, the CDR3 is TGTGCCAGCAGTGAAGGGTTGGAGGGAGCCTACGAGCAGTACGTC. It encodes CASSEGLEGAYEQYV.